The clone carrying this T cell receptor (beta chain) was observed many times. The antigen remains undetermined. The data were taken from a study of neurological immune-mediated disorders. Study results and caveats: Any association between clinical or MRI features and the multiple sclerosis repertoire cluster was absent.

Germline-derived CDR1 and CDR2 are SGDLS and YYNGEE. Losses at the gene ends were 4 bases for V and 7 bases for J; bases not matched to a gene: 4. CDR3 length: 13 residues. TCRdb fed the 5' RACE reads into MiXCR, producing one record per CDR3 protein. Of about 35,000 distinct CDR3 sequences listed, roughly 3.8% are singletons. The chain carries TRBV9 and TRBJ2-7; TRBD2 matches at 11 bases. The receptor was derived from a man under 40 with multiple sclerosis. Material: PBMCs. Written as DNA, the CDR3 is TGTGCCAGCAGCTCCGGACTAGCGGGTGAGCAGTACTTC. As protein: CASSSGLAGEQYF. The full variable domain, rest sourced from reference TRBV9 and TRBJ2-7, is DSGVTQTPKHLITATGQRVTLRCSPRSGDLSVYWYQQSLDQGLQFLIQYYNGEERAKGNILERFSAQQFPDLHSELNLSSLELGDSALYFCASSSGLAGEQYFGPGTRLTVT.